This T cell receptor beta chain came from a study of CD8+ T cells in alopecia areata. Study conclusions and caveats: It was less clear whether patients shared TCRs than it was in mice, possibly because of HLA.

As the sequencing template, cDNA was produced by extracting RNA and reverse transcribing it. Produced via immunoSEQ multiplex PCR; TCRdb's table is partial and in-frame only. The table records under 300,000 clones, about 68% of them present only once. This clone was seen once. Its cognate antigen is unknown. CDR3 length equals 11 residues. V was shortened by 5 bases and J by 7 bases, with 6 bases between the two germline ends. Germline CDR1 and CDR2: SGHAT and FQDESV (reference sequence). This sequence joins TRBV11-1 and TRBJ2-1, with no clear D. This sequence originates from a human donor with alopecia areata. The sample in question was CD4+ T cells sorted from blood, obtained at week 0. This CDR3 is CASSHENEQFF. CDR3 in DNA: TGTGCCAGCAGCCACGAAAATGAGCAGTTCTTC.